This TCR beta chain is from a study of cytomegalovirus exposure and HLA in healthy donors. Notes on the study in general: Later on, an analysis found that several of the most significant clusters appeared to be linked to common viral pathogens, which included parvovirus B19. A later analysis showed TCR association rates differing by HLA locus, peaking at DRB1 and lowest at HLA-C. The authors later linked a missense DCLRE1C variant to TCR beta V- and J-gene trimming.

V shed 6 bases, J shed 7 bases, and the junction held 7 bases outside the gene matches. The CDR3 extends over 14 amino acids. Looked up from germline, CDR1 is SEHNR and CDR2 is FQNEAQ (reference sequence). In this sample, this clone turned up a few times. What it recognizes is unknown. In the PCR, 60 Vbeta and 13 Jbeta primers were used. The data were produced by immunoSEQ multiplex PCR, yet TCRdb's version contains in-frame clones alone and is incomplete. The data show roughly 130,000 clones, with around 8.5% seen just once and less than 7% held by the top ten. The receptor was isolated from a man between 35 and 55 years old in good health and CMV-seronegative. The sample taken for sequencing was PBMCs. This rearrangement joins TRBV7-9 to TRBJ2-2; TRBD2 aligns across 8 bases. In DNA, the CDR3 is TGTGCCAGCAGTTCCGGGACTAGTATCGGGGAGCTGTTTTTT. Its protein is CASSSGTSIGELFF. Together with reference TRBV7-9 and TRBJ2-2, the CDR3 gives the full variable domain: DTGVSQNPRHKITKRGQNVTFRCDPISEHNRLYWYRQTLGQGPEFLTYFQNEAQLEKSRLLSDRFSAERPKGSFSTLEIQRTEQGDSAMYLCASSSGTSIGELFFGEGSRLTVL.